This TCR beta chain was retrieved from a study of blood T cell repertoires in COVID-19. The overall study: Some COVID-19 samples were acute and others convalescent; all came from the United States, Italy and Spain. PBMCs, B-cell-depleted T cells, or T cells provided the cDNA or gDNA that made up the material.

In the source study's methods: It was from reference gene primer amplification that nucleated cell counts were estimated. The data were produced by immunoSEQ multiplex PCR, yet TCRdb's version contains in-frame clones alone and is incomplete. V and J calls and clone size are those listed in that table; D and trimming were worked out from the DNA. Here the sample spans about 350,000 clones, about 92% being singletons. A Seattle source enrolled patients during active infection and followed them longitudinally. The germline V gene has CDR1 SGHAT and CDR2 FQNNGV. V lost 5 bases, J lost 8 bases, and 8 bases stayed unmatched. The CDR3 spans 13 residues.

The TCR sequence derives from a woman aged 55-69 years with COVID-19, enrolled during active disease. Sequences were obtained from peripheral blood. The J gene is TRBJ1-2, the V gene TRBV11-2; 7 bases line up with TRBD1. DNA of the CDR3: TGTGCCAGCAGCCACGACAGGGCGGGAGGCTACACCTTC. Translation: CASSHDRAGGYTF.